Sequencing of this T cell receptor beta chain was carried out in a study of beta chain features in type 1 diabetes. General observations from the study: Patients with Type 1 diabetes showed moderately but significantly shorter TCRB CDR3s in all four CD4+ subsets. At VDJ recombination sites, type 1 diabetes patients had fewer insertions and more deleted nucleotides.

V was cut by 3 bases and J by 2 bases, with 13 bases left in between. Germline-derived CDR1 and CDR2 are LGHNA and YNFKEQ. The length of the CDR3 is 15 residues. Regarding this clone: Its cognate antigen is unknown.

Expressed TCRB transcripts got sequenced, as all isolated RNA was reverse transcribed. Only in-frame clones appear in the TCRdb table, and some are missing; sequencing was by immunoSEQ multiplex PCR. The table records 310,000 or so clones, 7.5% to 9% of them present only once. About 116 mL of blood, on average, came from one heparinised draw per donor. Without exception, sorted populations had purity beyond 95%. The chain recombines TRBV4-2 with TRBJ2-5, with D possibly TRBD1 on 5 matching bases. The source of this sequence is a woman younger than 35 in good health. Sequencing was carried out using central memory CD4+ T cells from blood. In DNA form, the CDR3 reads TGTGCCAGCAGCCACCGCGGACAAGTTCAAGAGACCCAGTACTTC. It codes for CASSHRGQVQETQYF.